What follows describes a single TCR beta chain. With 60 Vbeta and 13 Jbeta primers, the PCR was carried out. TCRdb keeps only in-frame clones here, not all; method: immunoSEQ multiplex PCR. Seen here are around 63,000 clones, 75% observed once, and the top ten hold about 7.8%. V was pared by 5 bases and J by 5 bases, with 10 bases of the junction left unmatched. The germline V gene encodes CDR1 SNHLY and CDR2 FYNNEI. The CDR3 length is 15 residues. These data come from a study of cytomegalovirus exposure and HLA in healthy donors. The source material was PBMCs. The V call is TRBV2, the J call TRBJ1-1; 8 bases map to TRBD1. The TCR originated in a man between 60 and 75 years old in good health and CMV-seropositive. CDR3 bases: TGTGCCAGCAGTCCTAGGACAGGGAGGGAGACTGAAGCTTTCTTT. Its translation is CASSPRTGRETEAFF.